The T cell receptor (beta chain) described here comes from a study of metastatic and nonmetastatic thyroid tumors (TCRdb year 2020). Describing the broader study: Repertoires were compared across peripheral blood and tumor or nodule tissue samples from malignant and benign thyroid patients. On the study overall, not on this receptor specifically: In both blood and tumor samples, TCR beta diversity was reported to be significantly higher in malignant tumors than in benign nodules.

Library construction relied on PCR. These reads were obtained on an Illumina HiSeq 4000. High-throughput sequencing was used to profile the CDR3 region of the TCR beta-chain in every patient. Turning to the authors' computational methods: Drawing on CDR3 differences between clinicopathological groups, the researchers built a classifier meant to tell apart patients with distant-metastatic papillary thyroid cancer. The Shannon index was used to assess repertoire diversity, and the Morisita-Horn index was used to assess tumor-blood repertoire similarity. TCRdb ran its own pipeline on the public reads, namely fastp trimming at Q25 and MiXCR clone calling, and kept in-frame beta chains. TCRdb's processing, not the authors' own work, is the source of the V and J calls. Within this sample are around 50,000 clones, with 25% to 35% of them counted one time only. The ten largest clones represent 15% to 20% of the sample.

Points on this clone: Its antigen is still unknown. Per-base qualities were not stored, and no clone one base away is much larger.

No patient had received any treatment before thyroid surgery. Patient clinical samples collected from about 2011 to 2019 were retrospectively analysed using T-cell receptor beta sequencing. CDR1 SNHLY and CDR2 FYNNEI are derived from the germline V gene. From the cysteine up to the phenylalanine, the CDR3 has a length of 13 residues. Solely the CDR3 DNA is kept, with 39 bases framed from the first base. Between the V and J ends, shortened by 1 base and 7 bases respectively, the junction contains 10 bases. Sequencing used blood. The V and J segments used are TRBV2 and TRBJ1-1; the D segment cannot be called with confidence. This clonotype was obtained from a female donor with papillary thyroid cancer or a benign thyroid nodule (not recorded which). Some clones in this sample may be carry-over from other donors' samples. Read as DNA, the sequence is TGTGCCAGCAGTGAAGAGGTAGACCGTGAAGCTTTCTTT. Its protein is CASSEEVDREAFF.